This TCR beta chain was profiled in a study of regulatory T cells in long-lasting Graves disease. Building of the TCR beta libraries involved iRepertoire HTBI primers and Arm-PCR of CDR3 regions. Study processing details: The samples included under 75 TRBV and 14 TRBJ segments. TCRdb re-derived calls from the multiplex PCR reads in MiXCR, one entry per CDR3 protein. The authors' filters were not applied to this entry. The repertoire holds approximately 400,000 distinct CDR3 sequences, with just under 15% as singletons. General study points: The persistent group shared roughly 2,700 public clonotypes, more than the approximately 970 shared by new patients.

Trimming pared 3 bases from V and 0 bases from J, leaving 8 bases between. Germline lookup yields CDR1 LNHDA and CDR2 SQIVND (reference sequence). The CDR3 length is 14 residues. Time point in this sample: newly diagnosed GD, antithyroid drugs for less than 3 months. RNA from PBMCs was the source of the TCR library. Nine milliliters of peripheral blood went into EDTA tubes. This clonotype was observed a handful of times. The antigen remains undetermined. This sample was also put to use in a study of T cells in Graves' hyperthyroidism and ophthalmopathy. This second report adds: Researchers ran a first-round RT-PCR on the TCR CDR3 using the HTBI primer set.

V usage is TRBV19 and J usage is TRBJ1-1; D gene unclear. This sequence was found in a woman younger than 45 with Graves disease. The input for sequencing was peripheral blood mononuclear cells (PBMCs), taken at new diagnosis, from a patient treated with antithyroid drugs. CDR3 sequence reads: CASSISRMNTEAFF. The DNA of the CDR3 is TGTGCCAGTAGTATTTCCAGAATGAACACTGAAGCTTTCTTT.